The sequence of this TCR beta chain was determined in a study of OX40 agonist ivuxolimab in advanced cancers. Overall study context: Aged about 20 to 80 with a mean of about 63 years, they were 82.7% male. Regarding the study as a whole: Dose levels from 0.1 to 3.0 mg/kg saw CD4+ and CD8+ blood T cells expand clonally by week 6. Expanded clones were, on average, more numerous among CD8+ T cells than CD4+.

The CDR3 contains 17 residues. CDR1 SSHAT and CDR2 FNYEAQ come from the germline V gene (reference sequence). Profiling relied on immunoSEQ multiplex PCR, and the TCRdb table lists in-frame clones only, not all of them. The sample consists of around 66,000 clones, 80% to 90% of them appearing once. As concerns this clone: Its target is unknown. One end of the junction fails to match germline, which may point to a read error.

The starting material was CD4+ or CD8+ T cells sorted from blood, obtained in a trial of the OX40 agonist ivuxolimab. The chain couples TRBV7-7 to TRBJ2-1; 12 bases align to TRBD2. The source is an adult with an advanced solid tumor such as melanoma, head and neck, liver or kidney cancer. The CDR3 DNA reads TGTGCTAGCAGCTCCGGACTAGCGGGAAGTAGCTACAATGAGCAGTTCTTC. Translation gives CASSSGLAGSSYNEQFF.